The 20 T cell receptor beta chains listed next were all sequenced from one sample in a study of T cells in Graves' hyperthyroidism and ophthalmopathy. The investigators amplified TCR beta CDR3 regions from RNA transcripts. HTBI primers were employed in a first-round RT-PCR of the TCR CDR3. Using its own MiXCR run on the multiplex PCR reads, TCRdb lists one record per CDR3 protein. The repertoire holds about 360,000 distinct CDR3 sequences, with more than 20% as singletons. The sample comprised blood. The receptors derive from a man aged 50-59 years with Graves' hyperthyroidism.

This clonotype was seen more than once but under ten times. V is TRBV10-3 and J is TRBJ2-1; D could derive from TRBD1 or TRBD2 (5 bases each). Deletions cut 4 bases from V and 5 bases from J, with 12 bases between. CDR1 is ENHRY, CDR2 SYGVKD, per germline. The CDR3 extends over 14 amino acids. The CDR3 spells CAISGGTGDNEQFF. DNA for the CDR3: TGTGCCATCAGTGGGGGGACCGGGGACAATGAGCAGTTCTTC.

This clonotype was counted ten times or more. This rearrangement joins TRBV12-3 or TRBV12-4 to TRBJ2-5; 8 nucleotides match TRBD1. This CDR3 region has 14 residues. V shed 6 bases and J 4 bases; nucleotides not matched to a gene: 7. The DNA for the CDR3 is TGTGCCAGCAGAAGTACAGGGGGAGGAGAGACCCAGTACTTC. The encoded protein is CASRSTGGGETQYF.

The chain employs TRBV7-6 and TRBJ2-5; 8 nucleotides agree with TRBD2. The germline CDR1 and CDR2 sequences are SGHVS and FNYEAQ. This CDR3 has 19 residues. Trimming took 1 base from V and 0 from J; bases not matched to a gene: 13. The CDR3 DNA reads TGTGCCAGCAGCTTAGAGGCGGGGGTTAGCGGGACGTACCAAGAGACCCAGTACTTC. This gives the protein CASSLEAGVSGTYQETQYF.

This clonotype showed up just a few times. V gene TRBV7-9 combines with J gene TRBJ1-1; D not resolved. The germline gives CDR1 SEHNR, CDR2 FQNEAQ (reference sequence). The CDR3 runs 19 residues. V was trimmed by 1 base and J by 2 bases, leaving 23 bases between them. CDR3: CASSLVWSGPQAPNTEAFF. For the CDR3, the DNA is TGTGCCAGCAGCTTAGTTTGGAGTGGGCCCCAGGCCCCTAACACTGAAGCTTTCTTT.

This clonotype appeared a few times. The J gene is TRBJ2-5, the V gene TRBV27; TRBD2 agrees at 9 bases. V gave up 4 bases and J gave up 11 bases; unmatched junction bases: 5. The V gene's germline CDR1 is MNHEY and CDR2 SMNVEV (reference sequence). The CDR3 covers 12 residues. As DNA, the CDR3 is TGTGCCAGCAGTTCCGAGGGACTAGCTCAGTACTTC. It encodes CASSSEGLAQYF.

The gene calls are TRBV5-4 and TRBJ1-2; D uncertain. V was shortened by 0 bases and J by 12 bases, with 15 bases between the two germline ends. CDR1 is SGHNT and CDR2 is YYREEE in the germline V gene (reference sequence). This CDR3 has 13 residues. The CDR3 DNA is TGTGCCAGCAGCTTGGAGACGTCGGATCGGGACACCTTC. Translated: CASSLETSDRDTF.

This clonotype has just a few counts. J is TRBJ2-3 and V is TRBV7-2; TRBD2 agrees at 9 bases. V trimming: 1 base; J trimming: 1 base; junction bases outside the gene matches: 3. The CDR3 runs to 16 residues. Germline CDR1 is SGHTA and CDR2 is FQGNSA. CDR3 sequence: CASSLVAGGGTDTQYF. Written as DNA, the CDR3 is TGTGCCAGCAGCTTAGTGGCGGGAGGGGGCACAGATACGCAGTATTTT.

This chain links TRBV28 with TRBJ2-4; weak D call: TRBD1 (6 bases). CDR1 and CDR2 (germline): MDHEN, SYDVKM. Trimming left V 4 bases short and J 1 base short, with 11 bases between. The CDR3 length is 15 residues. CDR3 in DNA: TGTGCCAGCAGTTCACGACAGGTTGCCAAAAACATTCAGTACTTC. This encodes CASSSRQVAKNIQYF.

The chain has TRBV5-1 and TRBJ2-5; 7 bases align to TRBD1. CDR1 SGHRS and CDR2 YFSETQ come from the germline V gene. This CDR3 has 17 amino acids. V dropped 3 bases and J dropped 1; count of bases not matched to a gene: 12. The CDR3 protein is CASSYNPGQTRQETQYF. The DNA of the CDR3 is TGCGCCAGCAGCTATAATCCGGGACAGACCCGCCAAGAGACCCAGTACTTC.

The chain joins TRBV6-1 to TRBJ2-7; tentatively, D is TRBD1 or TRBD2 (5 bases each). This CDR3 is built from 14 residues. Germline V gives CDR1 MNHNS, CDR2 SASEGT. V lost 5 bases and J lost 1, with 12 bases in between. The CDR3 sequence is CASSPRDASYEQYF. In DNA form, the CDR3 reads TGTGCCAGCAGTCCTCGGGACGCTTCCTACGAGCAGTACTTC.

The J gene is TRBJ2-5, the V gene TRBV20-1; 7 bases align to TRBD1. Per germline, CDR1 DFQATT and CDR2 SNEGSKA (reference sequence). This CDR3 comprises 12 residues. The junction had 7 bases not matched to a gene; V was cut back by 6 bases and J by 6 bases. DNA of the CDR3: TGCAGTGCCACAGGGGCGCCGCAGACCCAGTACTTC. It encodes CSATGAPQTQYF.

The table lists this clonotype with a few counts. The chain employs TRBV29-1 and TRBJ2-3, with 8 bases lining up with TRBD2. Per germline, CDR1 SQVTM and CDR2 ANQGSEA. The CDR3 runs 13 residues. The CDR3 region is CTALKAGEGTQYF. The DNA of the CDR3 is TGCACCGCACTAAAAGCGGGAGAGGGTACGCAGTATTTT.

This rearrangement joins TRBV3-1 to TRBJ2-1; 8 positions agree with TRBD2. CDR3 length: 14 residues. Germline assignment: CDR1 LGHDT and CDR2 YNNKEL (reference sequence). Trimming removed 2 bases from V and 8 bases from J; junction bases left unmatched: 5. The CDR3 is CASSQHISGDEQFF. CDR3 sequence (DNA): TGTGCCAGCAGCCAACACATTAGCGGGGATGAGCAGTTCTTC.

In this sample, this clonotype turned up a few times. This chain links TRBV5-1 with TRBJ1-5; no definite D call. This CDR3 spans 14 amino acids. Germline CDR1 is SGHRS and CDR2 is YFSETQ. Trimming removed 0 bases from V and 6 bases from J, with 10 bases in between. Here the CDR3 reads CASSLVPWGQPQHF. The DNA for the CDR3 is TGCGCCAGCAGCTTGGTCCCCTGGGGTCAGCCCCAGCATTTT.

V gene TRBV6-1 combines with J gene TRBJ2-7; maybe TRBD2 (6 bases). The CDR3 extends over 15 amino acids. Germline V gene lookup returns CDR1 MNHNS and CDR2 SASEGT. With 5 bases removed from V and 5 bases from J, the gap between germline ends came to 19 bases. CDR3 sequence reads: CASSSSGRRGDEQYF. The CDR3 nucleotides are TGTGCCAGCAGTTCCTCAGGACGGCGCGGGGACGAGCAGTACTTC.

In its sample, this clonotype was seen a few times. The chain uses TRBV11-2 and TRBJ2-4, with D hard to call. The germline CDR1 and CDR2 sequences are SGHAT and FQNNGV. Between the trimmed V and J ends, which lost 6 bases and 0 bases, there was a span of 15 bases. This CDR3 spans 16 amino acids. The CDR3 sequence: CASSRDRALAKNIQYF. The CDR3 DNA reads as TGTGCCAGCAGTCGAGACCGCGCTCTAGCCAAAAACATTCAGTACTTC.

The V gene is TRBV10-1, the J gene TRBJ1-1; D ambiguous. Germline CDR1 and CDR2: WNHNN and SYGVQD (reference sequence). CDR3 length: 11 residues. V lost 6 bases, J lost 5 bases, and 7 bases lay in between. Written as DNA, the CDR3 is TGCGCCAGCAGAAAAGGGACTGAAGCTTTCTTT. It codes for CASRKGTEAFF.

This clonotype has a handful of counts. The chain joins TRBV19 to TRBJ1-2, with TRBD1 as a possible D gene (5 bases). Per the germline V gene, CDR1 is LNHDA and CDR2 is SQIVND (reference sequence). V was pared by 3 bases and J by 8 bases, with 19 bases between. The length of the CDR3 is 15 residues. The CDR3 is CASSISGRTMGGYTF. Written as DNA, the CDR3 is TGTGCCAGTAGTATTTCGGGACGGACTATGGGGGGCTACACCTTC.

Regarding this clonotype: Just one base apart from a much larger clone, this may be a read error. The CDR3: CAWSVNFEVFF. DNA of the CDR3: TGTGCCTGGAGTGTAAATTTTGAAGTTTTCTTT. The chain has TRBV30 and TRBJ1-1; D ambiguous. Germline assignment: CDR1 GTSNPN and CDR2 SVGIG (reference sequence). The CDR3 totals 11 residues. The full variable domain, in which reference TRBV30 and TRBJ1-1 provide the parts outside the CDR3, is SQTIHQWPATLVQPVGSPLSLECTVEGTSNPNLYWYRQAAGRGLQLLFYSVGIGQISSEVPQNLSASRPQDRQFILSSKKLLLSDSGFYLCAWSVNFEVFFGQGTRLTVV.

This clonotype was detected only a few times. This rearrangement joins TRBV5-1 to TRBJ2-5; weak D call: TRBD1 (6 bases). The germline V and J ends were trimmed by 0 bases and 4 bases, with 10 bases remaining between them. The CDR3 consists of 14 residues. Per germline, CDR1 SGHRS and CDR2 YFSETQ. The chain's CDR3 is CASSLGTVAETQYF. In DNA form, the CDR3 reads TGCGCCAGCAGCTTGGGGACAGTGGCAGAGACCCAGTACTTC.